Given below is one TCR beta chain in context. Its antigen is not known. The data originate from a study of human T cells and chemical hapten exposure. Described time point: pre-sensitization, week 0. As for treatment: therapeutic diphenylcyclopropenone sensitization with weekly scalp DPC. Original analysis: From approximately 20,000 to 700,000 TCRs were found per sample, with a median of approximately 96,000. TCRdb re-called the RACE reads with MiXCR, one entry per CDR3 protein. V and J calls and clone size were set by TCRdb, not the authors. The sample yields about 98,000 distinct CDR3 sequences, roughly 10% seen once. Study-wide results and caveats: DPC sensitization did not alter TCRs above 1 in 1000 frequency. All donors were alopecia patients, so their immunity may differ from that of healthy people.

The clonotype comes from a woman aged 55-69 years with alopecia areata. Some clones in this sample may be carry-over from other donors' samples. The specimen was whole blood, collected in connection with sensitization to the hapten diphenylcyclopropenone (DPC).

The CDR3 sequence is CASSYTTGGATYNEQFF. Written as DNA, the CDR3 is TGCGCCAGCAGCTACACGACTGGCGGAGCTACCTACAATGAGCAGTTCTTC. V is TRBV5-1 and J is TRBJ2-1; no reliable D call. Trimming shortened V by 3 bases and J by 2 bases, and 18 bases separated the two germline ends. Germline V gene lookup returns CDR1 SGHRS and CDR2 YFSETQ. The CDR3 length is 17 residues.